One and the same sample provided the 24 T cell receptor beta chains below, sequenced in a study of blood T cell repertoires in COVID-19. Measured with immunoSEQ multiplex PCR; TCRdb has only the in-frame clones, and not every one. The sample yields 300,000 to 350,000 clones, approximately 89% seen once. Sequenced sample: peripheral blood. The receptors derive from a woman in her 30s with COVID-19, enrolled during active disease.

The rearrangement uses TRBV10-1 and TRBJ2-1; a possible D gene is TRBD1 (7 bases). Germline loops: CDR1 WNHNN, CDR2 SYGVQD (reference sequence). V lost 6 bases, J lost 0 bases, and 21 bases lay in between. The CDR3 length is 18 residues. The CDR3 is CASSGTAGRVSSYNEQFF. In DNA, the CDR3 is TGCGCCAGCAGCGGGACAGCGGGTAGGGTGAGCTCCTACAATGAGCAGTTCTTC.

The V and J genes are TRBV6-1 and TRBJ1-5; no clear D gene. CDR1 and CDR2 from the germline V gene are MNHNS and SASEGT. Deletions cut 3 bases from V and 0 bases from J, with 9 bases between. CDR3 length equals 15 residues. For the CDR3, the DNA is TGTGCCAGCAGTGATTTCGGGTATAGCAATCAGCCCCAGCATTTT. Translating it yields CASSDFGYSNQPQHF.

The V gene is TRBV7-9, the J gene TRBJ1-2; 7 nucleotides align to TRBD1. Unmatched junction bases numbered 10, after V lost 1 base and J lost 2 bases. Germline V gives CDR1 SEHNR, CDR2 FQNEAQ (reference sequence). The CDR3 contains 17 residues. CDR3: CASSLGWTGTPNYGYTF. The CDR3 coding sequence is TGTGCCAGCAGCTTAGGGTGGACAGGTACCCCAAACTATGGCTACACCTTC.

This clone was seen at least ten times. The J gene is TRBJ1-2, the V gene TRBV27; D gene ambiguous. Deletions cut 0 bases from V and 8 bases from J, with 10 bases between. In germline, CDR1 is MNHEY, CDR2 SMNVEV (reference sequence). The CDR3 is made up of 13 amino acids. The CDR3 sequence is CASSLSPLRGYTF. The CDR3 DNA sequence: TGTGCCAGCAGTTTATCCCCCTTGCGGGGCTACACCTTC.

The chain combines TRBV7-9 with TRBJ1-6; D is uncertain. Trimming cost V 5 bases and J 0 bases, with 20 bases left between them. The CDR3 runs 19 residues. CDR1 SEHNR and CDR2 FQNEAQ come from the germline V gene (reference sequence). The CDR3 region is CASSLERVTSISYNSPLHF. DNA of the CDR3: TGTGCCAGCAGCCTTGAGAGGGTCACAAGTATCTCCTATAATTCACCCCTCCACTTT. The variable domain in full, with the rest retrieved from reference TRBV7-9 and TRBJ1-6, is DTGVSQNPRHKITKRGQNVTFRCDPISEHNRLYWYRQTLGQGPEFLTYFQNEAQLEKSRLLSDRFSAERPKGSFSTLEIQRTEQGDSAMYLCASSLERVTSISYNSPLHFGNGTRLTVT.

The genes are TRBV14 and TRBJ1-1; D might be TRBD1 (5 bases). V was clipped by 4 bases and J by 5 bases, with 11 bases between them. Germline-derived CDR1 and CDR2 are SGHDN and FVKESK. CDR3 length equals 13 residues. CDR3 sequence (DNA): TGTGCCAGCAGCCCGGGGCGGGGAACTGAAGCTTTCTTT. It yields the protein CASSPGRGTEAFF. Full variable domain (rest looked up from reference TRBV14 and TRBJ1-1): EAGVTQFPSHSVIEKGQTVTLRCDPISGHDNLYWYRRVMGKEIKFLLHFVKESKQDESGMPNNRFLAERTGGTYSTLKVQPAELEDSGVYFCASSPGRGTEAFFGQGTRLTVV.

In DNA form, the CDR3 reads TGTGCCAGCAGCTTACAGGGGTGGGGCTACACCTTC. This gives the protein CASSLQGWGYTF. The V call is TRBV11-3, the J call TRBJ1-2, with a possible D match to TRBD1 (6 bases). The CDR3 extends over 12 amino acids. Trimming removed 2 bases at V and 8 bases at J, with 9 bases between. Germline loops: CDR1 SGHNT, CDR2 YENEEA.

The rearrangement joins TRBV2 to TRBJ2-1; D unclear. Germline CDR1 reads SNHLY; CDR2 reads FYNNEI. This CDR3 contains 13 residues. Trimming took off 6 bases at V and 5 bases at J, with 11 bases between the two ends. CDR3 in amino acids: CASRVEVHNEQFF. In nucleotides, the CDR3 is TGTGCCAGCAGGGTAGAGGTCCACAATGAGCAGTTCTTC.

The CDR3 DNA is TGTGCCAGCAGACCTGGGGTGAGGGCGGCCCGGGTGAATGAGCAGTTCTTC. This codes for CASRPGVRAARVNEQFF. This chain links TRBV6-2 or TRBV6-3 with TRBJ2-1; D is possibly TRBD2 (5 bases). CDR1 is MNHEY and CDR2 is SVGEGT in the germline V gene. This CDR3 is built from 17 residues. Trimming removed 6 bases from V and 7 bases from J, with 25 bases in between.

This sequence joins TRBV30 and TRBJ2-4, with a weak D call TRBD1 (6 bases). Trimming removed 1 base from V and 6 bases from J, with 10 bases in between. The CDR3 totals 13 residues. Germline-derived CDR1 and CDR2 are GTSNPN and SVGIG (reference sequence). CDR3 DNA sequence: TGTGCCTGGAGTGGGCAGGGGAGAAACATTCAGTACTTC. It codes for CAWSGQGRNIQYF.

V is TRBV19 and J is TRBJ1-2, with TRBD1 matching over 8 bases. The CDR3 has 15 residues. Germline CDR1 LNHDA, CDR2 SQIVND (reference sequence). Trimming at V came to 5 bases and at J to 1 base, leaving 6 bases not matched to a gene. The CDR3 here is CASSSDRAVNYGYTF. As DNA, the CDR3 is TGTGCCAGTAGTTCGGACAGGGCCGTTAACTATGGCTACACCTTC.

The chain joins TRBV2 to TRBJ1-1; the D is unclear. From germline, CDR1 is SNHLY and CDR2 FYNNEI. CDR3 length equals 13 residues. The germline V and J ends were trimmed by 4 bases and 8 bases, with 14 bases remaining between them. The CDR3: CASSVLGVREAFF. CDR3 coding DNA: TGTGCCAGCAGTGTTCTCGGGGTACGGGAAGCTTTCTTT.

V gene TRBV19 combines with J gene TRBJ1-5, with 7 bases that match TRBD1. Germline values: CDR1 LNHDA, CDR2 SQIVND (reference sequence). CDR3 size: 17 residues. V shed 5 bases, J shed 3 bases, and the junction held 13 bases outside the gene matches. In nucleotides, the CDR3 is TGTGCCAGTAGTTTACAATTGATCGACAGGGACAATCAGCCCCAGCATTTT. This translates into CASSLQLIDRDNQPQHF.

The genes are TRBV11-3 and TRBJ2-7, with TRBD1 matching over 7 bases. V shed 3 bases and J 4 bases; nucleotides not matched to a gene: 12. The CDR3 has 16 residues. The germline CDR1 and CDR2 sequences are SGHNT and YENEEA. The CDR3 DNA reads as TGTGCCAGCAGCTTCCGAGGGGGCATGGGGTTTTACGAGCAGTACTTC. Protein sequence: CASSFRGGMGFYEQYF.

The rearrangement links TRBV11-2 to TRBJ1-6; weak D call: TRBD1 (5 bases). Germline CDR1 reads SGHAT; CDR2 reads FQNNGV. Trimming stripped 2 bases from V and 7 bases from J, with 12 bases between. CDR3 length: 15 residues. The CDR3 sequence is CASSLLRQSNSPLHF. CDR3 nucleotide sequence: TGTGCCAGCAGCTTACTGCGACAGTCCAATTCACCCCTCCACTTT.

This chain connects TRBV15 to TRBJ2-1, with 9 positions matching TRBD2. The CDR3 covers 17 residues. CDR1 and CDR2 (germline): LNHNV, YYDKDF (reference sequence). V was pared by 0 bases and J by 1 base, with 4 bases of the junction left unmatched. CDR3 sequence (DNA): TGTGCCACCAGCAGAGAGGAGGCGGGGGGGTCCTACAATGAGCAGTTCTTC. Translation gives CATSREEAGGSYNEQFF.

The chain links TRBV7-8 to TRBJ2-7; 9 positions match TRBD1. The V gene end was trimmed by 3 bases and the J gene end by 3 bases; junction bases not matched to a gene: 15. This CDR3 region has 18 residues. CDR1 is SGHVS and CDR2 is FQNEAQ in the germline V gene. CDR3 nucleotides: TGTGCCAGCAGCTTGAATATTGGACAGGGGACACCTTACTACGAGCAGTACGTC. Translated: CASSLNIGQGTPYYEQYV.

The CDR3 spells CAWNQAYGYTF. The CDR3 nucleotides read TGTGCCTGGAACCAGGCCTATGGCTACACCTTC. The rearrangement uses TRBV30 and TRBJ1-2; no reliable D call. The germline CDR1 and CDR2 sequences are GTSNPN and SVGIG (reference sequence). The CDR3 consists of 11 residues. V was trimmed by 4 bases and J by 4 bases, leaving 7 bases between them.

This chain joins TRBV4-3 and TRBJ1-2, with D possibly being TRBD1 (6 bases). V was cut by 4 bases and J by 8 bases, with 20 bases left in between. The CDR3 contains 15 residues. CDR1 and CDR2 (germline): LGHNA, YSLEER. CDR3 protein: CASSREIGQSVGYTF. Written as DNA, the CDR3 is TGCGCCAGCAGCCGAGAAATAGGACAGAGTGTAGGCTACACCTTC.

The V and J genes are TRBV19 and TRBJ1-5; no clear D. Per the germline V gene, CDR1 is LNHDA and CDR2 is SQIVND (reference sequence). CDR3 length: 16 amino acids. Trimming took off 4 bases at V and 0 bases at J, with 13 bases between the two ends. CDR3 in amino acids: CASSNYPDYSNQPQHF. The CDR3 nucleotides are TGTGCCAGTAGTAATTACCCGGACTATAGCAATCAGCCCCAGCATTTT.

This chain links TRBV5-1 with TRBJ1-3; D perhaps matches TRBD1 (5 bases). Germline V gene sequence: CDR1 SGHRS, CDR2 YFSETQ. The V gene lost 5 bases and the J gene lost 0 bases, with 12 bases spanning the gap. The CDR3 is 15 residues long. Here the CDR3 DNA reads TGCGCCAGCAGTACGGGACTGAGCTCTGGAAACACCATATATTTT. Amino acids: CASSTGLSSGNTIYF.

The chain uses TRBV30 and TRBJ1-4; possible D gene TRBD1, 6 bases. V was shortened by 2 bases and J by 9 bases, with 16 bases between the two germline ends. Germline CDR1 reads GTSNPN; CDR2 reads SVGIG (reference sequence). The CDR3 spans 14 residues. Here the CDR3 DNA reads TGTGCCTGGAGTCTCAGCAGGGGTCGCAAAAAACTGTTTTTT. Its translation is CAWSLSRGRKKLFF. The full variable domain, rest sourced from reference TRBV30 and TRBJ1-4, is SQTIHQWPATLVQPVGSPLSLECTVEGTSNPNLYWYRQAAGRGLQLLFYSVGIGQISSEVPQNLSASRPQDRQFILSSKKLLLSDSGFYLCAWSLSRGRKKLFFGSGTQLSVL.

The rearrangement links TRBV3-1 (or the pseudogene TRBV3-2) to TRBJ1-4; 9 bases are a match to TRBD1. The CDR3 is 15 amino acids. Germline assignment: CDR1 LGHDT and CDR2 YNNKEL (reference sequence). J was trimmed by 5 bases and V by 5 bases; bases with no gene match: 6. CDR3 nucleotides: TGTGCCAGCAGCAGGTCGACAGGGGGAAATGAAAAACTGTTTTTT. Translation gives CASSRSTGGNEKLFF.

The CDR3 DNA is TGTGCCAGCAGCCCCCCCGCCCAAGAGCGGGGGATCCTAGAGACCCAGTACTTC. Translating gives CASSPPAQERGILETQYF. The V call is TRBV14, the J call TRBJ2-5; the match to TRBD2 covers 8 bases. The trim removed 4 bases at V and 4 bases at J, leaving 17 bases unmatched. Per germline, CDR1 SGHDN and CDR2 FVKESK. The CDR3 runs to 18 residues.